This T cell receptor (beta chain) derives from a study of blood T cell repertoires in COVID-19. Study at large: Collection of acute and convalescent COVID-19 samples took place in the United States, Italy and Spain. T cells, B-cell-depleted T cells, or PBMCs supplied cDNA or gDNA.

V was pared by 3 bases and J by 3 bases, with 2 bases of the junction left unmatched. CDR3 length equals 14 residues. The germline gives CDR1 KGHSH, CDR2 LQKENI. Authors' methods: From reference gene primer amplification, estimates of nucleated cell counts were derived. The protocol was immunoSEQ multiplex PCR, while the TCRdb copy is restricted to in-frame clones and leaves out a portion. V and J calls and clone size are as listed in that table; D and trimming were resolved from the DNA. The data show under 250,000 clones, with more than 85% seen just once and about 7.1% held by the top ten. The source is a woman in her sixties or seventies with active or convalescent COVID-19. What was sequenced was peripheral blood. The V and J genes are TRBV18 and TRBJ2-5; 9 nucleotides agree with TRBD1. This chain's CDR3 is CASSPDRGKETQYF. CDR3 DNA: TGTGCCAGCTCACCGGACAGGGGTAAAGAGACCCAGTACTTC.